This passage covers 14 T cell receptor beta chains from one sample sequenced in a study of regulatory T cells in long-lasting Graves disease. Time point described: newly diagnosed GD, antithyroid drugs for less than 3 months. The TCR library was prepared using RNA isolated from PBMCs. HTBI primers from iRepertoire and Arm-PCR of CDR3 regions yielded the TCR beta libraries. TCRdb passed the multiplex PCR reads through MiXCR, listing each CDR3 protein once. The table records about 220,000 distinct CDR3 sequences, around a fifth of them present only once. The sample was also reused in another study, on T cells in Graves' hyperthyroidism and ophthalmopathy.

The sequences come from peripheral blood mononuclear cells (PBMCs), collected at new diagnosis, from a patient treated with antithyroid drugs. Receptor source: a woman under 40 with Graves disease.

In this sample, this clonotype turned up many times. This chain uses TRBV15 with TRBJ1-5; 7 nucleotides line up with TRBD1. CDR1 is LNHNV and CDR2 is YYDKDF in the germline V gene (reference sequence). This CDR3 is 15 amino acids long. V was pared by 5 bases and J by 3 bases, with 7 bases of the junction left unmatched. As DNA, the CDR3 is TGTGCCACCAGCCCTCCTACAGGGGTCAATCAGCCCCAGCATTTT. Its protein is CATSPPTGVNQPQHF.

V is TRBV12-3 or TRBV12-4 and J is TRBJ2-2, with 12 bases aligning to TRBD2. Trimming removed 6 bases from V and 7 bases from J; junction bases left unmatched: 9. The CDR3 has 16 amino acids. CDR3 amino acids: CASSPTSGRTNGELFF. In DNA, the CDR3 is TGTGCCAGCAGCCCGACTAGCGGGAGAACGAACGGGGAGCTGTTTTTT.

This clonotype has ten or more counts. V usage is TRBV6-1 and J usage is TRBJ1-5; TRBD1 matches at 10 bases. Germline trimming cut 5 bases from V and 3 bases from J; bases unmatched to any gene: 13. CDR3 length: 18 amino acids. Germline V CDR1 and CDR2: MNHNS, SASEGT. CDR3 bases: TGTGCCAGCAGTCCGGGACAGGGGACGATACGTTCCAATCAGCCCCAGCATTTT. It is translated as CASSPGQGTIRSNQPQHF.

The sample holds a few counts of this clonotype. This may come from a read error, since a much larger clone is one base off. This chain connects TRBV28 to TRBJ1-2; D ambiguous. The CDR3 consists of 13 residues. The V gene's germline CDR1 is MDHEN and CDR2 SYDVKM. V shed 5 bases and J shed 4 bases, with 11 bases lying between them. The CDR3 region is CASSLHTPYGYTF. The CDR3 DNA sequence: TGTGCCAGCAGTCTCCATACCCCCTATGGCTACACCTTC.

This clonotype was counted ten times or more. The rearrangement uses TRBV2 and TRBJ1-1; TRBD1 matches at 8 bases. The CDR3 is made up of 17 amino acids. Germline trimming cut 4 bases from V and 2 bases from J; bases unmatched to any gene: 12. CDR1 is SNHLY and CDR2 is FYNNEI in the germline V gene. CDR3 region: CASSGRTGKVDNTEAFF. CDR3 DNA sequence: TGTGCCAGCAGTGGACGGACAGGGAAGGTCGATAACACTGAAGCTTTCTTT.

The rearrangement uses TRBV24-1 and TRBJ2-3; 14 bases map to TRBD2. V shed 4 bases, J shed 3 bases, and the junction held 5 bases outside the gene matches. Per germline, CDR1 KGHDR and CDR2 SFDVKD. The CDR3 has 17 amino acids. DNA of the CDR3: TGTGCCACCAGTGACAGGACTAGCGGGGGGTGGACAGATACGCAGTATTTT. This gives the protein CATSDRTSGGWTDTQYF.

The rearrangement links TRBV13 to TRBJ2-3; 9 bases align to TRBD2. After removal of 3 bases from V and 0 bases from J, the junction contained 7 bases not matched to a gene. Germline loops: CDR1 PRHDT, CDR2 FYEKMQ (reference sequence). CDR3 size: 17 residues. The CDR3 loop is CASSFKTSGSSTDTQYF. The CDR3 nucleotides are TGTGCCAGCAGCTTTAAGACTAGCGGTTCTAGCACAGATACGCAGTATTTT.

V is TRBV20-1 and J is TRBJ1-2; the match to TRBD1 covers 11 bases. Germline CDR1 DFQATT, CDR2 SNEGSKA (reference sequence). Losses at the gene ends were 6 bases for V and 1 base for J; bases not matched to a gene: 7. This CDR3 spans 15 amino acids. CDR3 region: CSAPPGQGVNYGYTF. The CDR3 DNA follows: TGCAGTGCCCCGCCGGGACAGGGGGTTAACTATGGCTACACCTTC.

The rearrangement uses TRBV5-1 and TRBJ1-3; D not certain. The CDR3 has 15 residues. In germline, CDR1 is SGHRS, CDR2 YFSETQ. V lost 2 bases and J lost 0, with 9 bases in between. CDR3 sequence (DNA): TGCGCCAGCAGCTTTACAGAATCCTCTGGAAACACCATATATTTT. Translated, it gives CASSFTESSGNTIYF.

This clonotype was recorded many times. The CDR3 sequence: CASSDRGRVGELFF. CDR3 bases: TGTGCCAGCAGTGACAGGGGGCGAGTCGGGGAGCTGTTTTTT. The genes are TRBV6-1 and TRBJ2-2; TRBD1 agrees at 8 bases. Germline CDR1 MNHNS, CDR2 SASEGT. The CDR3 consists of 14 residues. V was clipped by 3 bases and J by 7 bases; unmatched bases: 4.

This clonotype was detected many times. The V gene is TRBV6-2 or TRBV6-3, the J gene TRBJ1-1; perhaps TRBD1 as D (6 bases). The CDR3 consists of 14 residues. Per the germline V gene, CDR1 is MNHEY and CDR2 is SVGEGT. V gave up 5 bases and J gave up 6 bases, with 16 bases separating them. The chain's CDR3 is CASSVGGGGPEAFF. The DNA for the CDR3 is TGTGCCAGCAGTGTAGGAGGGGGAGGGCCTGAAGCTTTCTTT.

The table lists this clonotype with a few counts. The gene calls are TRBV29-1 and TRBJ2-7, with no clear D. Germline V gene sequence: CDR1 SQVTM, CDR2 ANQGSEA. V lost 6 bases, J lost 0 bases, and 27 bases lay in between. There are 18 residues in the CDR3. CDR3 coding DNA: TGCAGCGTCCGAGGCAAAAAACATGGTGGAAAGGCCTCCTACGAGCAGTACTTC. Translated: CSVRGKKHGGKASYEQYF.

In its sample, this clonotype was seen a few times. The chain recombines TRBV28 with TRBJ2-2; perhaps TRBD1 as D (5 bases). Per germline, CDR1 MDHEN and CDR2 SYDVKM. With 3 bases removed from V and 7 bases from J, the gap between germline ends came to 6 bases. The CDR3 extends over 12 amino acids. CDR3 residues: CASSFQGGELFF. The DNA of the CDR3 is TGTGCCAGCAGTTTCCAGGGCGGGGAGCTGTTTTTT.

This clonotype was observed at least ten times. The V and J genes are TRBV11-2 and TRBJ2-3; 11 bases agree with TRBD2. Germline V gene data show CDR1 as SGHAT and CDR2 as FQNNGV. V dropped 2 bases and J dropped 0; count of bases not matched to a gene: 7. The CDR3 has 18 residues. The CDR3 nucleotides read TGTGCCAGCAGCTTACGACGACTAGCGGGACTCAGCACAGATACGCAGTATTTT. Residues: CASSLRRLAGLSTDTQYF.